This entry lists 32 T cell receptor beta chains sequenced from one sample in a study of blood T cell repertoires in COVID-19. Clones were sequenced by immunoSEQ multiplex PCR, and TCRdb holds only the in-frame ones, with some missing. This sample carries 200,000 to 300,000 clones, roughly 84% of them seen once, and the ten largest clones take around 9.1%. Sequenced input: peripheral blood. All receptors derive from a human donor in a cohort sampled during active COVID-19.

This clone was recorded a few times. The chain has TRBV18 and TRBJ2-7; D is possibly TRBD1 (6 bases). Trimming left V 6 bases short and J 6 bases short, with 27 bases between. The CDR3 contains 17 residues. CDR1 is KGHSH, CDR2 LQKENI, per germline. DNA of the CDR3: TGTGCCAGCTCGCTACAATCAGGACAGAACAACCGGGGCGAGCAGTACTTC. Translating it yields CASSLQSGQNNRGEQYF.

This clone turned up a few times. The chain links TRBV19 to TRBJ1-5; 7 nucleotides agree with TRBD1. Germline V gives CDR1 LNHDA, CDR2 SQIVND (reference sequence). The CDR3 is made up of 12 amino acids. The J segment lost 7 bases and the V segment lost 4 bases, leaving 1 base of the junction unmatched. CDR3 coding DNA: TGTGCCAGTAGTAGGGGACAGCAGCCCCAGCATTTT. As protein: CASSRGQQPQHF.

This chain connects TRBV6-2 or TRBV6-3 to TRBJ2-6, with 8 bases that match TRBD1. Trimming removed 5 bases from V and 13 bases from J; junction bases left unmatched: 4. This CDR3 comprises 12 residues. Germline V gene sequence: CDR1 MNHEY, CDR2 SVGEGT. CDR3 sequence reads: CASSRRTGVLTF. In DNA form, the CDR3 reads TGTGCCAGCAGTCGACGGACAGGGGTCCTGACTTTC.

The V and J genes are TRBV6-5 and TRBJ2-5, with D possibly being TRBD1 (6 bases). The V end was cut by 6 bases, the J end by 1 base, with 12 bases between. The germline V gene has CDR1 MNHEY and CDR2 SVGAGI. The CDR3 runs to 14 residues. The CDR3 sequence is CASRARTAQETQYF. CDR3 sequence (DNA): TGTGCCAGCAGAGCAAGGACAGCCCAAGAGACCCAGTACTTC.

This clone was counted a single time. This chain joins TRBV5-1 and TRBJ2-7, with D possibly being TRBD2 (7 bases). CDR3 length: 15 residues. Trimming removed 3 bases at V and 4 bases at J, with 17 bases between. CDR1 and CDR2 from the germline V gene are SGHRS and YFSETQ. The CDR3 loop is CASSSHFAGAYEQYF. CDR3 DNA: TGCGCCAGCAGCTCCCATTTCGCGGGGGCGTACGAGCAGTACTTC.

Of note for this clone: Other DNA sequences from this sample encode an identical CDR3 as well. The chain has TRBV7-9 and TRBJ1-5, with 7 bases that match TRBD1. The CDR3 length is 15 residues. Losses at the gene ends were 2 bases for V and 1 base for J; bases not matched to a gene: 2. In germline, CDR1 is SEHNR, CDR2 FQNEAQ (reference sequence). The CDR3 region has the DNA TGTGCCAGCAGCTTATCAGGGGGGAGCAATCAGCCCCAGCATTTT. Encoded protein: CASSLSGGSNQPQHF.

The chain joins TRBV7-9 to TRBJ1-2, with 10 bases identical to TRBD1. V was clipped by 5 bases and J by 7 bases; unmatched bases: 7. The CDR3 extends over 14 amino acids. Germline V gene sequence: CDR1 SEHNR, CDR2 FQNEAQ (reference sequence). The CDR3 protein is CASSRDRGSVGYTF. For the CDR3, the DNA is TGTGCCAGCAGCCGGGACAGGGGTTCGGTTGGCTACACCTTC. Full variable domain (outside the CDR3, taken from reference TRBV7-9 and TRBJ1-2): DTGVSQNPRHKITKRGQNVTFRCDPISEHNRLYWYRQTLGQGPEFLTYFQNEAQLEKSRLLSDRFSAERPKGSFSTLEIQRTEQGDSAMYLCASSRDRGSVGYTFGSGTRLTVV.

The rearrangement joins TRBV19 to TRBJ2-2; 7 bases match TRBD1. CDR1 and CDR2 from the germline V gene are LNHDA and SQIVND (reference sequence). The trim removed 0 bases at V and 6 bases at J, leaving 4 bases unmatched. The CDR3 sequence is 15 residues long. The CDR3 here is CASSIDPGGPGELFF. CDR3 DNA: TGTGCCAGTAGTATAGATCCAGGGGGTCCCGGGGAGCTGTTTTTT. Based on the CDR3 plus reference TRBV19 and TRBJ2-2, the full variable domain is DGGITQSPKYLFRKEGQNVTLSCEQNLNHDAMYWYRQDPGQGLRLIYYSQIVNDFQKGDIAEGYSVSREKKESFPLTVTSAQKNPTAFYLCASSIDPGGPGELFFGEGSRLTVL.

The chain is built from TRBV2 and TRBJ1-2; D remains unclear. This CDR3 region has 13 residues. V shed 10 bases and J shed 5 bases, with 17 bases lying between them. CDR1 is SNHLY and CDR2 is FYNNEI in the germline V gene. CDR3 loop: CATAGVGNYGYTF. The CDR3 DNA follows: TGTGCCACTGCGGGTGTGGGCAATTATGGCTACACCTTC.

The rearrangement links TRBV19 to TRBJ1-2; D possibly corresponds to TRBD1 (6 bases). Trimming removed 7 bases from V and 5 bases from J, with 14 bases in between. The CDR3 has 13 amino acids. CDR1 LNHDA and CDR2 SQIVND come from the germline V gene (reference sequence). DNA for the CDR3: TGTGCCAGTATCGGACAGTCCTTTTATGGCTACACCTTC. The encoded protein is CASIGQSFYGYTF.

The V call is TRBV28, the J call TRBJ1-2; TRBD1 might be the D (5 bases). The CDR3 is made up of 13 amino acids. The V and J ends lost 4 bases and 5 bases respectively, with 11 bases between them. Germline V gene data show CDR1 as MDHEN and CDR2 as SYDVKM. The chain's CDR3 is CASSWPDTYGYTF. CDR3 DNA sequence: TGTGCCAGCAGTTGGCCGGACACTTATGGCTACACCTTC.

The genes are TRBV6-5 and TRBJ1-2, with D possibly matching TRBD1 (6 bases). The CDR3 runs 14 residues. The germline gives CDR1 MNHEY, CDR2 SVGAGI. Trimming removed 4 bases at V and 1 base at J, with 10 bases between. In DNA form, the CDR3 reads TGTGCCAGCAGTTCAGGCAGGGGTAACTATGGCTACACCTTC. It is translated as CASSSGRGNYGYTF.

This clone was seen at least ten times. The J gene is TRBJ2-7, the V gene TRBV1; the table's D call of TRBD2 was not tested on the DNA. TRBV1 is labeled a pseudogene. The CDR3 contains 16 residues. CDR3 coding DNA: TGCACCAGCAGCCAAGATGCCGGACTAGGGTACGACGAGCAGTACTTC. Translation: CTSSQDAGLGYDEQYF.

This chain joins TRBV5-6 and TRBJ2-7; 7 bases are shared with TRBD1. The V gene's germline CDR1 is SGHDT and CDR2 YYEEEE. The CDR3 is 17 residues long. V gave up 0 bases and J gave up 5 bases; unmatched junction bases: 14. The CDR3 coding sequence is TGTGCCAGCAGCTTGGATTTCGCGGTAGGGGGCGTCGACGAGCAGTACTTC. This translates into CASSLDFAVGGVDEQYF.

The sample holds a few counts of this clone. The CDR3 nucleotides read TGTGCCAGCAGCTTAACTAGCGGTTCTTATGCCTACGAGCAGTACTTC. Amino acids: CASSLTSGSYAYEQYF. The chain links TRBV7-9 to TRBJ2-7; TRBD2 agrees at 8 bases. Germline CDR1 is SEHNR and CDR2 is FQNEAQ (reference sequence). The trim removed 2 bases at V and 2 bases at J, leaving 8 bases unmatched. This CDR3 spans 16 amino acids.

Regarding this clone: Mismatch with germline at one junction end may stem from a read error. The CDR3 spells CASSLGGLMSNQPQHF. CDR3 sequence (DNA): TGTGCCAGCAGTTTGGGAGGTTTAATGAGCAATCAGCCCCAGCATTTT. V gene TRBV5-6 combines with J gene TRBJ1-5; D is unresolved. This CDR3 region has 16 residues. Germline-derived CDR1 and CDR2 are SGHDT and YYEEEE.

This rearrangement joins TRBV5-4 to TRBJ2-5; 10 bases align to TRBD2. From germline, CDR1 is SGHNT and CDR2 YYREEE (reference sequence). The J segment lost 4 bases and the V segment lost 4 bases, leaving 13 bases of the junction unmatched. The CDR3 extends over 17 amino acids. CDR3 coding DNA: TGTGCCAGCAGCCGGGAAGGAAGCCCTAGCGGGAGAGAGACCCAGTACTTC. Translated, it gives CASSREGSPSGRETQYF. The full variable domain, completed using reference TRBV5-4 and TRBJ2-5, is ETGVTQSPTHLIKTRGQQVTLRCSSQSGHNTVSWYQQALGQGPQFIFQYYREEENGRGNFPPRFSGLQFPNYSSELNVNALELDDSALYLCASSREGSPSGRETQYFGPGTRLLVL.

The chain joins TRBV2 to TRBJ1-1; weak D call: TRBD1 (5 bases). This CDR3 contains 16 residues. Germline V gene sequence: CDR1 SNHLY, CDR2 FYNNEI. V lost 9 bases and J 8 bases, leaving 28 bases between the germline ends. The chain's CDR3 is CARMRGRGGPTGEAFF. CDR3 nucleotides: TGTGCCAGGATGCGGGGTAGGGGCGGTCCCACCGGAGAAGCTTTCTTT.

V and J are TRBV27 and TRBJ2-1; possible D gene TRBD2, 6 bases. This CDR3 spans 15 amino acids. Trimming removed 4 bases from V and 8 bases from J, with 18 bases in between. Germline assignment: CDR1 MNHEY and CDR2 SMNVEV (reference sequence). The CDR3 DNA sequence: TGTGCCAGCAGTTCCCTCACGGGAGTGGTATATGAGCAGTTCTTC. Amino acid sequence: CASSSLTGVVYEQFF.

This clone showed up just a few times. V is TRBV14 and J is TRBJ2-1; 14 nucleotides align to TRBD2. The trim removed 2 bases at V and 6 bases at J, leaving 3 bases unmatched. CDR1 and CDR2 (germline): SGHDN, FVKESK. The CDR3 runs 16 residues. This CDR3 reads CASSQPGTSGSNEQFF. CDR3 in DNA: TGTGCCAGCAGCCAACCCGGGACTAGCGGGAGCAATGAGCAGTTCTTC.

This clone was detected only a few times. The genes are TRBV2 and TRBJ2-6; D may be TRBD1 (6 bases). The CDR3 loop spans 15 amino acids. Germline V gives CDR1 SNHLY, CDR2 FYNNEI. V shed 5 bases and J shed 0 bases, with 8 bases lying between them. CDR3 residues: CASSLDSSGANVLTF. DNA for the CDR3: TGTGCCAGCAGTCTGGACAGCTCTGGGGCCAACGTCCTGACTTTC.

J is TRBJ1-3 and V is TRBV11-2; D gene uncertain. The V and J ends lost 8 bases and 2 bases respectively, with 10 bases between them. The CDR3 is 13 residues long. Germline V CDR1 and CDR2: SGHAT, FQNNGV. DNA of the CDR3: TGTGCCAGCCATCACAGAACTGGAAACACCATATATTTT. Its protein product is CASHHRTGNTIYF.

The chain joins TRBV6-2 or TRBV6-3 to TRBJ1-1; D is undetermined. Germline CDR1 is MNHEY and CDR2 is SVGEGT. The ends were cut back, 2 bases at V and 4 bases at J, with 20 bases in the middle. CDR3 length equals 17 residues. As DNA, the CDR3 is TGTGCCAGCAGTTACCGGACGGGGAACAAGTTTTTCACTGAAGCTTTCTTT. Residues: CASSYRTGNKFFTEAFF.

In this sample, this clone turned up a few times. The chain employs TRBV4-1 and TRBJ1-5, with 9 positions matching TRBD1. V was pared by 3 bases and J by 4 bases, with 7 bases of the junction left unmatched. This CDR3 comprises 16 residues. The germline CDR1 and CDR2 sequences are MGHRA and YSYEKL. The CDR3 is CASSQAGTGSNQPQHF. The DNA of the CDR3 is TGCGCCAGCAGCCAGGCCGGGACAGGGTCGAATCAGCCCCAGCATTTT.

This sequence joins TRBV18 and TRBJ2-2; D is perhaps TRBD1 (6 bases). Trimming took off 6 bases at V and 6 bases at J, with 17 bases between the two ends. The CDR3 spans 15 residues. CDR1 and CDR2 from the germline V gene are KGHSH and LQKENI. CDR3 residues: CASSPGTRTSGELFF. CDR3 nucleotides: TGTGCCAGCTCCCCCGGGACACGTACGTCCGGGGAGCTGTTTTTT.

The CDR3 DNA reads TGTGCCAGCTCCCGGGACAGGGACAATGAAAAACTGTTTTTT. This gives the protein CASSRDRDNEKLFF. This chain links TRBV18 with TRBJ1-4; 9 bases are shared with TRBD1. CDR3 length: 14 residues. Germline loops: CDR1 KGHSH, CDR2 LQKENI. V gave up 6 bases and J gave up 5 bases; unmatched junction bases: 4.

This sequence joins TRBV18 and TRBJ1-2, with a possible D match to TRBD1 (5 bases). The CDR3 consists of 15 residues. CDR1 and CDR2 (germline): KGHSH, LQKENI. The germline V and J ends were trimmed by 6 bases and 8 bases, with 22 bases remaining between them. CDR3 amino acids: CASSPQGTGGQGYTF. The CDR3 DNA sequence: TGTGCCAGCTCCCCCCAGGGTACAGGCGGCCAGGGCTACACCTTC.

V usage is TRBV20-1 and J usage is TRBJ2-3, with TRBD1 matching 10 bases. Trimming cost V 3 bases and J 4 bases; bases outside gene matches: 10. The CDR3 loop spans 16 amino acids. Per germline, CDR1 DFQATT and CDR2 SNEGSKA (reference sequence). The CDR3 protein is CSASPGTGVFADTQYF. In DNA form, the CDR3 reads TGCAGTGCTAGTCCCGGGACAGGGGTCTTCGCAGATACGCAGTATTTT.

This clone came up a few times. This chain links TRBV7-2 with TRBJ2-1, with 7 nucleotides matching TRBD2. Germline lookup yields CDR1 SGHTA and CDR2 FQGNSA. Trimming at V came to 5 bases and at J to 2 bases, leaving 12 bases not matched to a gene. This CDR3 has 17 residues. CDR3 DNA sequence: TGTGCCAGCAGCACCAGAGCAGCGGGGTTCGCCTACAATGAGCAGTTCTTC. Its protein product is CASSTRAAGFAYNEQFF.

This chain's CDR3 is CASSIWDFSTNEKLFF. In DNA, the CDR3 is TGTGCCAGTAGTATCTGGGACTTTTCAACTAATGAAAAACTGTTTTTT. The rearrangement uses TRBV19 and TRBJ1-4; D might be TRBD1 (5 bases). Germline loops: CDR1 LNHDA, CDR2 SQIVND (reference sequence). Trimming removed 3 bases at V and 0 bases at J, with 11 bases between. The CDR3 has 16 amino acids.

This clone was detected once. The chain couples TRBV4-2 to TRBJ1-5, with 10 bases aligning to TRBD1. J gave up 7 bases and V 5 bases, and 5 bases lay outside the gene matches. This CDR3 comprises 14 residues. Germline values: CDR1 LGHNA, CDR2 YNFKEQ. CDR3 amino acids: CASSGDRGDQPQHF. In DNA, the CDR3 is TGTGCCAGCAGCGGGGACAGGGGTGACCAGCCCCAGCATTTT.

This chain connects TRBV10-3 to TRBJ2-7, with TRBD1 as a possible D gene (6 bases). The CDR3 is 11 residues long. The germline gives CDR1 ENHRY, CDR2 SYGVKD. V was shortened by 11 bases and J by 5 bases, with 13 bases between the two germline ends. The CDR3 protein is CAARDIDEQYF. The DNA for the CDR3 is TGTGCCGCCCGGGACATCGACGAGCAGTACTTC.